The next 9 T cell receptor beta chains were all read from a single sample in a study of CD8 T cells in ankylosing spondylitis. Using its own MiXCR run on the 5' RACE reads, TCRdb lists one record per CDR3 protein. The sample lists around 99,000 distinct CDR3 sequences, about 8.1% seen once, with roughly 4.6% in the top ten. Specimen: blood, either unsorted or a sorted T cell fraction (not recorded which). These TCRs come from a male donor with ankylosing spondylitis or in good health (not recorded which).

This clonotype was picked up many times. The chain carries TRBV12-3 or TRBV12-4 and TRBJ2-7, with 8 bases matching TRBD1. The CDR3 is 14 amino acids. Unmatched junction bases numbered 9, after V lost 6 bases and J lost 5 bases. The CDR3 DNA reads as TGTGCCAGCAGCCCCTGGGCAGGGGGCGACGAGCAGTACTTC. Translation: CASSPWAGGDEQYF.

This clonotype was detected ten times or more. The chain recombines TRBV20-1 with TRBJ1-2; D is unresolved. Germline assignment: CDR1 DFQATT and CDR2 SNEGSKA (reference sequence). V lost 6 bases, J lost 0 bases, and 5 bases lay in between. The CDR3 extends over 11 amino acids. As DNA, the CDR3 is TGCAGTGCCAGGACTAACTATGGCTACACCTTC. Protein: CSARTNYGYTF.

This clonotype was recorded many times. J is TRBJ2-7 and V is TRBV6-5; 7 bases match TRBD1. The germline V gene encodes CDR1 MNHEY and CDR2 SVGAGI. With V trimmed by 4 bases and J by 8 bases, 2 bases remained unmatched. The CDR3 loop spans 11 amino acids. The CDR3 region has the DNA TGTGCCAGCAGTTGGGGACAGCAGCAGTACTTC. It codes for CASSWGQQQYF.

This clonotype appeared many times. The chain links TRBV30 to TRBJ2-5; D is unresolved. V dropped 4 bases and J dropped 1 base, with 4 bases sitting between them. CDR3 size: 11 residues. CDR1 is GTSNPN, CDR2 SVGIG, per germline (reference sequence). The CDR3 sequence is CAWNRQETQYF. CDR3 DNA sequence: TGTGCCTGGAATCGCCAAGAGACCCAGTACTTC.

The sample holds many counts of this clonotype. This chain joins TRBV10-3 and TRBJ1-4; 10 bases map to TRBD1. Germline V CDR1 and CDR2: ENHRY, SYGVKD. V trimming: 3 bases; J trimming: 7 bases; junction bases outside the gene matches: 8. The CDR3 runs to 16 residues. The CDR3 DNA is TGTGCCATCAGTGAAAATGCAGGACAGGGGGGTGAAAAACTGTTTTTT. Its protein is CAISENAGQGGEKLFF.

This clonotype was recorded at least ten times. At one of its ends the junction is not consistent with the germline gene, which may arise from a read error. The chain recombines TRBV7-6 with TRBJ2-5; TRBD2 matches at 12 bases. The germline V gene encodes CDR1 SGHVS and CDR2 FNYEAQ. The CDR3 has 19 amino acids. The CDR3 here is CASSLALRLAGENQETQYF. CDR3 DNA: TGTGCTAGCAGCTTAGCCCTTCGACTAGCGGGGGAGAATCAAGAGACCCAGTACTTC.

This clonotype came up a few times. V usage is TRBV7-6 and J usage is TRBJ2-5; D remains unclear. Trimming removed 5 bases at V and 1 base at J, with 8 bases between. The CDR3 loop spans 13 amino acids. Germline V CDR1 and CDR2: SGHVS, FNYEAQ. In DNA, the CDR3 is TGTGCCAGCAGCCGTACCTTCCAAGAGACCCAGTACTTC. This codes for CASSRTFQETQYF.

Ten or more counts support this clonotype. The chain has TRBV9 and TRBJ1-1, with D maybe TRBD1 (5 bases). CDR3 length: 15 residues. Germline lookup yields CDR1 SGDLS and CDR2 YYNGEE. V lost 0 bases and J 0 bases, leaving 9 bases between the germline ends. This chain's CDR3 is CASSVEGDLNTEAFF. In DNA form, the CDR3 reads TGTGCCAGCAGCGTAGAAGGGGATCTGAACACTGAAGCTTTCTTT.

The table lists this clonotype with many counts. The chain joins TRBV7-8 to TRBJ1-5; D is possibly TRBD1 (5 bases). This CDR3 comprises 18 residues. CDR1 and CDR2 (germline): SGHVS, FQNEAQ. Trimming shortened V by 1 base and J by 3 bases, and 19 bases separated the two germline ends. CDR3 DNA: TGTGCCAGCAGCTTAGGGGGCCGAGGTCGACAACCCAATCAGCCCCAGCATTTT. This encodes CASSLGGRGRQPNQPQHF. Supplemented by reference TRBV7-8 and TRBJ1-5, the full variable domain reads GAGVSQSPRYKVAKRGQDVALRCDPISGHVSLFWYQQALGQGPEFLTYFQNEAQLDKSGLPSDRFFAERPEGSVSTLKIQRTQQEDSAVYLCASSLGGRGRQPNQPQHFGDGTRLSIL.